This T cell receptor beta chain was recorded in a study of neurological immune-mediated disorders. This clonotype was counted ten times or more. The cDNA came from 5'RACE, which used 10-nucleotide random UMIs. TCRdb used MiXCR to reprocess the 5' RACE reads, holding one entry per CDR3 protein. The sample has about 31,000 distinct CDR3 sequences; under 5% are singletons. The sequencing sample was made of CD4+ T cells from blood. The TCR originated in a woman between 40 and 55 years old in good health.

In DNA form, the CDR3 reads TGCAGTGCTACCAGGGGACGGACCTACGAGCAGTACTTC. It specifies CSATRGRTYEQYF. The V call is TRBV20-1, the J call TRBJ2-7; D perhaps matches TRBD1 (6 bases). V shed 4 bases and J shed 2 bases, with 12 bases lying between them. This CDR3 has 13 residues. Germline V gene lookup returns CDR1 DFQATT and CDR2 SNEGSKA (reference sequence).